This T cell receptor (beta chain) was identified during a study of Graves' ophthalmopathy and Graves' hyperthyroidism. Amplified material comprised TCR beta CDR3 regions derived from RNA transcripts. First-round RT-PCR employed HTBI primers, with a second-round multiplex PCR after it. MiXCR, run by TCRdb on the multiplex PCR reads, gives a single entry per CDR3 protein. The sample carries about 550,000 distinct CDR3 sequences, about 40% recorded once. Sequenced input: peripheral blood or thyroid tissue (not recorded which). The receptor's source is an adult man with Graves' hyperthyroidism.

The CDR3 spells CASSFGPRSGGYTF. For the CDR3, the DNA is TGTGCCAGCAGTTTTGGGCCTCGTAGTGGTGGCTACACCTTC. This chain connects TRBV27 to TRBJ1-2; no clear D. V was cut by 3 bases and J by 7 bases, with 15 bases left in between. Germline V CDR1 and CDR2: MNHEY, SMNVEV (reference sequence). The CDR3 covers 14 residues.